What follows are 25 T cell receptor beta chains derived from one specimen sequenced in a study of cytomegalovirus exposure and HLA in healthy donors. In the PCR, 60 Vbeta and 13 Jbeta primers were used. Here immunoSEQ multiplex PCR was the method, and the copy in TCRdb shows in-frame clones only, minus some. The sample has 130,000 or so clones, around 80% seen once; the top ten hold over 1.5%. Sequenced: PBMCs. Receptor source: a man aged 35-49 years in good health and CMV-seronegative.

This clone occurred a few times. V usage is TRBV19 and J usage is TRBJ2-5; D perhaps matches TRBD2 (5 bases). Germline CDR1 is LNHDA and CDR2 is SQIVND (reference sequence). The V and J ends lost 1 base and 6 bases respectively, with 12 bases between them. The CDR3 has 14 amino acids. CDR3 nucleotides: TGTGCCAGTAGTATAGGAGCGGCGGCTCAGACCCAGTACTTC. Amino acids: CASSIGAAAQTQYF.

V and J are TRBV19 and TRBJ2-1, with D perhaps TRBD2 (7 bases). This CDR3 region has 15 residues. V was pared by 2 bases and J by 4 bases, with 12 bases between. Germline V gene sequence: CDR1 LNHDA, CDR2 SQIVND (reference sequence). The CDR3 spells CASSIWGGGYNEQFF. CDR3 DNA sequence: TGTGCCAGTAGTATATGGGGGGGCGGTTACAATGAGCAGTTCTTC.

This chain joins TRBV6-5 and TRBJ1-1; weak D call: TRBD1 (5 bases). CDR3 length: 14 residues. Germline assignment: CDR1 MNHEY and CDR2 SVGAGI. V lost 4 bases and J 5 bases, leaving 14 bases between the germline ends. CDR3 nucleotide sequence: TGTGCCAGCAGTTCGACAGACACCAGGACTGAAGCTTTCTTT. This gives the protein CASSSTDTRTEAFF.

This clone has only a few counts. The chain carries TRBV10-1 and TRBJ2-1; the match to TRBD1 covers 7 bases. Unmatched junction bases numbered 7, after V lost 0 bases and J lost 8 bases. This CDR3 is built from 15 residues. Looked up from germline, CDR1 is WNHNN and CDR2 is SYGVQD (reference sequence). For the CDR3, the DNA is TGCGCCAGCAGTGAGTCCGAGGGGGCGATGCATGAGCAGTTCTTC. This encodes CASSESEGAMHEQFF.

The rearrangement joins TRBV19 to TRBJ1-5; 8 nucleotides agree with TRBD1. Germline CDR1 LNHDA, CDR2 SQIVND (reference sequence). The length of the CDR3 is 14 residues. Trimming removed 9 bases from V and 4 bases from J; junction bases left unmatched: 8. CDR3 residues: CASAGQGGNQPQHF. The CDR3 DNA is TGTGCCAGCGCCGGACAGGGAGGAAATCAGCCCCAGCATTTT.

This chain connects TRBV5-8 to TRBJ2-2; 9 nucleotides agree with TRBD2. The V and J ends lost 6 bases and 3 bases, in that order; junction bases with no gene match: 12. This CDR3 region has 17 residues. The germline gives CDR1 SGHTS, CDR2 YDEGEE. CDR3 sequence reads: CASTYTLAGWDTGELFF. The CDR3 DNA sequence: TGTGCCAGCACCTACACCCTAGCGGGGTGGGACACCGGGGAGCTGTTTTTT.

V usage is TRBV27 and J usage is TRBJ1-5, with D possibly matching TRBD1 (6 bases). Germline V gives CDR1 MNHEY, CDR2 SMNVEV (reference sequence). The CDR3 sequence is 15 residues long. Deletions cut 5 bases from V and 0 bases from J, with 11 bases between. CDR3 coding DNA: TGTGCCAGCAGTCCCCGGACAGATAGCAATCAGCCCCAGCATTTT. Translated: CASSPRTDSNQPQHF.

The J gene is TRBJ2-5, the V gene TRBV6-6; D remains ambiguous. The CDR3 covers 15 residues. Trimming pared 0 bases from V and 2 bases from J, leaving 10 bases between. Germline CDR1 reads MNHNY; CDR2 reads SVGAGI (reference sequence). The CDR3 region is CASSYSISRQETQYF. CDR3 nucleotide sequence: TGTGCCAGCAGTTACTCGATCTCTAGACAAGAGACCCAGTACTTC.

The DNA of the CDR3 is TGTGCCAGTCAGGGGGCCAGGGTCGGCAATCAGCCCCAGCATTTT. It specifies CASQGARVGNQPQHF. The V gene is TRBV19, the J gene TRBJ1-5; 8 nucleotides match TRBD1. The CDR3 loop spans 15 amino acids. In germline, CDR1 is LNHDA, CDR2 SQIVND (reference sequence). The ends lost 8 bases at V and 2 bases at J; junction bases unmatched: 8.

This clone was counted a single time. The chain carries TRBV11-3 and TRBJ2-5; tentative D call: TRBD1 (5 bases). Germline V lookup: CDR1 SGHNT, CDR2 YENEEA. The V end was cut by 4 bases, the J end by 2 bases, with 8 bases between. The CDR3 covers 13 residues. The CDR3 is CASSSRGQETQYF. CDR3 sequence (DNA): TGTGCCAGCAGCTCTAGGGGTCAAGAGACCCAGTACTTC.

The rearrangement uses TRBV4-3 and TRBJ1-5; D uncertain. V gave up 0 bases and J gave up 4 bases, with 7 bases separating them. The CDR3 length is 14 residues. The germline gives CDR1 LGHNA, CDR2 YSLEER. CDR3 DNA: TGCGCCAGCAGCCAAGATCGAGATAATCAGCCCCAGCATTTT. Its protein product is CASSQDRDNQPQHF.

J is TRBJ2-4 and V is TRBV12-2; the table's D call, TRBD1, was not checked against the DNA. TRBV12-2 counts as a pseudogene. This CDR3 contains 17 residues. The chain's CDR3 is CASRLCRDRGSKNIQYF. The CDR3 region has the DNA TGTGCAAGTCGCTTATGCCGGGACAGGGGGTCCAAAAACATTCAGTACTTC.

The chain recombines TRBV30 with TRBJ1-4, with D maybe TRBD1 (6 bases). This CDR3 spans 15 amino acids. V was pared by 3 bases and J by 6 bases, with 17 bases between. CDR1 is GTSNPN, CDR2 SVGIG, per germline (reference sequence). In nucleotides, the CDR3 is TGTGCCTGGAGAGACCCTCACAGGGAAGATGAAAAACTGTTTTTT. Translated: CAWRDPHREDEKLFF.

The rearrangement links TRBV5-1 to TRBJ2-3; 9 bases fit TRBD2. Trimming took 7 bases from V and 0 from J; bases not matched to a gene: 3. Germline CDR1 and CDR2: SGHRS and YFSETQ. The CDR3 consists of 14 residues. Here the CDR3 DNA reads TGCGCCAGCGGACTAGCGCCGAGCACAGATACGCAGTATTTT. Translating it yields CASGLAPSTDTQYF.

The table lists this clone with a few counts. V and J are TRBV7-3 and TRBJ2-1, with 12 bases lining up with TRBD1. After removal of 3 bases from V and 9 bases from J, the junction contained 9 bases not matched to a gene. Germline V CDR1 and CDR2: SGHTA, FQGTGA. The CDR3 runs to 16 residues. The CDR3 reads CASSFGPGQGAGEQFF. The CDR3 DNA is TGTGCCAGCAGCTTCGGACCGGGACAGGGGGCTGGTGAGCAGTTCTTC.

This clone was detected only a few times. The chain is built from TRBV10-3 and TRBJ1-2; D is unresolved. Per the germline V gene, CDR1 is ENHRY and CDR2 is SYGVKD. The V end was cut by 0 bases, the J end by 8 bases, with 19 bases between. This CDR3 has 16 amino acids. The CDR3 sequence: CAISESSGEVSGGYTF. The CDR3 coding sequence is TGTGCCATCAGTGAGTCGAGTGGCGAGGTTAGTGGCGGCTACACCTTC.

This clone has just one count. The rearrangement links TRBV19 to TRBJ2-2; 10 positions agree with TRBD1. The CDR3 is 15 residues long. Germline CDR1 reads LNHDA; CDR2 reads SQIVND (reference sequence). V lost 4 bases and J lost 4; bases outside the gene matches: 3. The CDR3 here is CASSSGTGVTGELFF. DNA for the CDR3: TGTGCCAGTAGTAGTGGGACAGGGGTCACCGGGGAGCTGTTTTTT.

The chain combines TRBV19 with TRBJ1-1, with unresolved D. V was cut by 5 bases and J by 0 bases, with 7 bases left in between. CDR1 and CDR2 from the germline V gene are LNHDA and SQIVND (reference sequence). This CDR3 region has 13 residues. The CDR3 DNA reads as TGTGCCAGTAGTCTCTATTTGAACACTGAAGCTTTCTTT. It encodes CASSLYLNTEAFF.

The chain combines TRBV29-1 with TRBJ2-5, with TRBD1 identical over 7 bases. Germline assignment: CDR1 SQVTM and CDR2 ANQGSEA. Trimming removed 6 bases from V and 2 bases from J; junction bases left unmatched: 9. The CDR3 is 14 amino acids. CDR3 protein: CSVPDRVLQETQYF. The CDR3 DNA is TGCAGCGTGCCCGACAGGGTCCTACAAGAGACCCAGTACTTC.

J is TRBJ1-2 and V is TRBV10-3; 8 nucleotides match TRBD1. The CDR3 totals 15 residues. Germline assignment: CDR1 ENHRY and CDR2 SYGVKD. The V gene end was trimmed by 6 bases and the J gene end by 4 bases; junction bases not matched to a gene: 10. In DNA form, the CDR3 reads TGTGCCATCAGCCCCCGGGACAGGAGTGTCTATGGCTACACCTTC. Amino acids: CAISPRDRSVYGYTF.

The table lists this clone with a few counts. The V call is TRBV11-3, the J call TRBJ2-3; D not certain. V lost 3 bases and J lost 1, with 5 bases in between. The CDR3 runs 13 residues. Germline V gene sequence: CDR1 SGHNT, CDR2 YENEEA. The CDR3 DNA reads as TGTGCCAGCAGCTTCACACGCACAGATACGCAGTATTTT. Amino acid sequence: CASSFTRTDTQYF.

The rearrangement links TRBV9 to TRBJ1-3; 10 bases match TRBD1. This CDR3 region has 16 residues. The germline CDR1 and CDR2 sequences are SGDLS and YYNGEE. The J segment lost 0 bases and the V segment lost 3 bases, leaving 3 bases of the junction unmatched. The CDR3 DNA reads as TGTGCCAGCAGCGCATGGGACAGGGGCTCTGGAAACACCATATATTTT. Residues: CASSAWDRGSGNTIYF.

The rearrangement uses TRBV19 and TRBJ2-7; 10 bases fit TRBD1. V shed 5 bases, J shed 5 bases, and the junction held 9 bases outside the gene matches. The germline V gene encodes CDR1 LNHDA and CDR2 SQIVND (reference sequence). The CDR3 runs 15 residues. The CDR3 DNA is TGTGCCAGTAGTTTAACGGGACAGGGGAGCAACGAGCAGTACTTC. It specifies CASSLTGQGSNEQYF.

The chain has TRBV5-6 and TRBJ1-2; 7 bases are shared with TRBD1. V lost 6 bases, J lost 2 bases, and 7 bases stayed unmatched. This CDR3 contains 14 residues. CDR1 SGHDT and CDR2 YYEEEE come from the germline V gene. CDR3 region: CASTPRGGNYGYTF. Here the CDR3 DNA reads TGTGCCAGCACACCGAGAGGGGGCAACTATGGCTACACCTTC.

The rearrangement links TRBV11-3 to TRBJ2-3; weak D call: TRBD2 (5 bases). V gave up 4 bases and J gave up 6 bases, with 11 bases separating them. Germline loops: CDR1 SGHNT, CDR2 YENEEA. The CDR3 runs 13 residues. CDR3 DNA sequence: TGTGCCAGCAGCTCTAGCCCGACTGATACGCAGTATTTT. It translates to CASSSSPTDTQYF.